Below are 16 T cell receptor beta chains sequenced from a single sample in a study of blood T cell repertoires in COVID-19. TCRdb's copy holds only in-frame clones and misses some; the assay was immunoSEQ multiplex PCR. This sample yields approximately 350,000 clones, of which roughly 80% are seen a single time; approximately 5% belongs to the top ten. Source material: PBMCs or T cells enriched from blood (not recorded which). The receptors were gathered from a woman aged 45-65 years who had recovered from COVID-19.

This clone has only a few counts. This chain links TRBV5-4 with TRBJ1-1, with TRBD1 matching over 7 bases. Per the germline V gene, CDR1 is SGHNT and CDR2 is YYREEE (reference sequence). The CDR3 sequence is 13 residues long. V lost 9 bases, J lost 1 base, and 6 bases stayed unmatched. As DNA, the CDR3 is TGTGCCACCTCGACAGGGCAGAACACTGAAGCTTTCTTT. Protein: CATSTGQNTEAFF.

The rearrangement joins TRBV5-4 to TRBJ1-3; 7 bases match TRBD1. The J segment lost 2 bases and the V segment lost 0 bases, leaving 2 bases of the junction unmatched. In germline, CDR1 is SGHNT, CDR2 YYREEE (reference sequence). The CDR3 runs to 15 residues. The CDR3, as DNA: TGTGCCAGCAGCTTGGACGGACAGGCTGGAAACACCATATATTTT. Translated: CASSLDGQAGNTIYF.

V gene TRBV19 combines with J gene TRBJ1-2; 10 nucleotides align to TRBD1. Trimming cost V 6 bases and J 8 bases; bases outside gene matches: 18. The CDR3 runs 17 residues. From germline, CDR1 is LNHDA and CDR2 SQIVND (reference sequence). The CDR3 region is CASRPPGQGNRAEGYTF. The CDR3 DNA reads as TGTGCCAGTAGACCACCGGGACAGGGGAACCGAGCGGAAGGCTACACCTTC.

The J gene is TRBJ1-1, the V gene TRBV7-9, with D perhaps matching TRBD1 (5 bases). CDR3 length: 17 residues. The V end lost 1 base, the J end lost 5 bases, and 20 bases lay between the germline ends. The germline V gene has CDR1 SEHNR and CDR2 FQNEAQ (reference sequence). The CDR3 spells CASSLDIFGRAATEAFF. For the CDR3, the DNA is TGTGCCAGCAGCTTAGATATTTTCGGCAGGGCGGCAACTGAAGCTTTCTTT.

With respect to this clone: The same CDR3 arises from other DNA sequences in this sample as well. The V and J genes are TRBV9 and TRBJ1-2; weak D call: TRBD1 (6 bases). Germline loops: CDR1 SGDLS, CDR2 YYNGEE. Between the trimmed V and J ends, which lost 4 bases and 0 bases, there was a span of 13 bases. The CDR3 has 15 amino acids. Written as DNA, the CDR3 is TGTGCCAGCAGCCCGCGACAGGAAGCTAACTATGGCTACACCTTC. Protein: CASSPRQEANYGYTF.

This clone appeared a few times. The rearrangement uses TRBV10-1 and TRBJ2-7; 10 bases map to TRBD2. The CDR3 loop spans 15 amino acids. The V segment lost 3 bases and the J segment 4 bases; nucleotides outside the gene matches: 6. Germline V gene sequence: CDR1 WNHNN, CDR2 SYGVQD (reference sequence). The chain's CDR3 is CASSEAGTSVYEQYF. The CDR3 region has the DNA TGCGCCAGCAGTGAAGCCGGGACTAGCGTGTACGAGCAGTACTTC.

The V gene is TRBV7-8, the J gene TRBJ1-2, with TRBD1 matching 8 bases. V shed 1 base and J 7 bases; nucleotides not matched to a gene: 8. Germline lookup yields CDR1 SGHVS and CDR2 FQNEAQ. The CDR3 runs 15 residues. The CDR3 loop reads CASSLEGRGLGGYTF. DNA for the CDR3: TGTGCCAGCAGCTTAGAGGGCAGGGGGCTTGGTGGCTACACCTTC.

The chain couples TRBV9 to TRBJ2-7; TRBD2 agrees at 8 bases. The CDR3 consists of 15 residues. J was trimmed by 3 bases and V by 4 bases; bases with no gene match: 9. CDR1 and CDR2 (germline): SGDLS, YYNGEE. Here the CDR3 DNA reads TGTGCCAGCAGCCCCCCGGGTAGCGGGGTCTACGAGCAGTACTTC. This encodes CASSPPGSGVYEQYF.

The chain is built from TRBV7-3 and TRBJ2-7; 7 nucleotides align to TRBD1. V was pared by 5 bases and J by 9 bases, with 10 bases of the junction left unmatched. The CDR3 totals 13 residues. Germline V CDR1 and CDR2: SGHTA, FQGTGA. The CDR3 DNA follows: TGTGCCAGCAGCCGGGACAGTCAAGGTGGGCAGTACTTC. This encodes CASSRDSQGGQYF.

This clone turned up a few times. The J gene is TRBJ2-1, the V gene TRBV7-8; 12 nucleotides match TRBD2. V lost 5 bases, J lost 8 bases, and 10 bases stayed unmatched. Germline V gene sequence: CDR1 SGHVS, CDR2 FQNEAQ. The CDR3 covers 16 residues. Here the CDR3 reads CASSQGTSGFTHEQFF. DNA of the CDR3: TGTGCCAGCAGCCAAGGGACTAGCGGGTTTACCCATGAGCAGTTCTTC.

The chain joins TRBV29-1 to TRBJ1-1; perhaps TRBD1 as D (5 bases). Germline V gene data show CDR1 as SQVTM and CDR2 as ANQGSEA. Trimming stripped 6 bases from V and 3 bases from J, with 14 bases between. The CDR3 is 13 amino acids. Written as DNA, the CDR3 is TGCAGCGTAACCCGACGGGGGGACACTGAAGCTTTCTTT. Its protein product is CSVTRRGDTEAFF.

The gene calls are TRBV12-3 or TRBV12-4 and TRBJ1-1; D is ambiguous. Deletions cut 2 bases from V and 11 bases from J, with 12 bases between. The CDR3 sequence is 12 residues long. CDR3 nucleotide sequence: TGTGCCAGCAGTTTACCTTCGTCCCCGGCTTTCTTT. Its protein is CASSLPSSPAFF.

The rearrangement joins TRBV9 to TRBJ2-3; 9 bases are shared with TRBD2. Germline values: CDR1 SGDLS, CDR2 YYNGEE. V was clipped by 4 bases and J by 0 bases; unmatched bases: 3. The CDR3 sequence is 15 residues long. The CDR3 DNA reads as TGTGCCAGCAGCAGGCGGGAGGGTAGCACAGATACGCAGTATTTT. It yields the protein CASSRREGSTDTQYF.

The chain combines TRBV7-4 with TRBJ2-1; a weak D match, TRBD1 (6 bases). Germline assignment: CDR1 SGHVT and CDR2 SQSDAQ. With 7 bases removed from V and 0 bases from J, the gap between germline ends came to 28 bases. The CDR3 length is 20 residues. The CDR3 sequence is CASTLSWGLPAAASYNEQFF. The CDR3 DNA is TGTGCCAGCACCCTATCGTGGGGGCTTCCCGCCGCAGCCTCCTACAATGAGCAGTTCTTC.

V gene TRBV7-9 combines with J gene TRBJ2-7; D perhaps matches TRBD1 (6 bases). Germline loops: CDR1 SEHNR, CDR2 FQNEAQ (reference sequence). The CDR3 has 13 residues. V lost 1 base and J lost 12, with 16 bases in between. The CDR3 protein is CASSLETGLGVYF. The CDR3 nucleotides are TGTGCCAGCAGCTTAGAGACAGGCCTTGGGGTGTACTTC.

Here the CDR3 reads CASSLSGRRNNEQFF. CDR3 DNA sequence: TGTGCCAGCAGCTTAAGTGGCCGCCGCAACAATGAGCAGTTCTTC. The chain links TRBV5-4 to TRBJ2-1; D uncertain. V was clipped by 2 bases and J by 5 bases, with 14 bases between them. The V gene's germline CDR1 is SGHNT and CDR2 YYREEE (reference sequence). The CDR3 loop spans 15 amino acids.